The 12 T cell receptor beta chains given below trace back to one sample, sequenced in a study of T cell responses to AZD1222 COVID-19 vaccine. The method was immunoSEQ multiplex PCR; TCRdb's version includes in-frame clones alone and lacks a portion of them. The sample yields some 140,000 clones, under 95% seen once. This material consisted of peripheral blood, taken on day 0 of AZD1222 vaccination. These receptors all come from an adult in good health.

The chain combines TRBV6-5 with TRBJ1-2; D not certain. Deletions cut 6 bases from V and 6 bases from J, with 11 bases between. Germline values: CDR1 MNHEY, CDR2 SVGAGI. The CDR3 consists of 12 residues. The CDR3 DNA reads as TGTGCCAGCAGGCAAGTCAACAATGGCTACACCTTC. This encodes CASRQVNNGYTF.

CDR3 DNA: TGCGCCAGCAGCTTGGACCCAGGGACTCTCATCAAGCATTTT. This codes for CASSLDPGTLIKHF. The chain couples TRBV5-1 to TRBJ1-5; D is possibly TRBD1 (5 bases). The CDR3 contains 14 residues. The V gene's germline CDR1 is SGHRS and CDR2 YFSETQ. With 0 bases removed from V and 14 bases from J, the gap between germline ends came to 18 bases.

In its sample, this clone was seen once. The chain joins TRBV7-2 to TRBJ1-4; D unclear. The CDR3 is 15 amino acids. The V gene lost 2 bases and the J gene lost 2 bases, with 9 bases spanning the gap. From germline, CDR1 is SGHTA and CDR2 FQGNSA. Here the CDR3 reads CASSLSGRTNEKLFF. The CDR3 bases are TGTGCCAGCAGCTTATCTGGGAGGACTAATGAAAAACTGTTTTTT.

The chain carries TRBV7-2 and TRBJ1-4; D unresolved. CDR1 and CDR2 (germline): SGHTA, FQGNSA. The CDR3 sequence is 14 residues long. The V end lost 1 base, the J end lost 4 bases, and 7 bases lay between the germline ends. The CDR3 nucleotides read TGTGCCAGCAGCTTAGACACCTTTAATGAAAAACTGTTTTTT. The encoded protein is CASSLDTFNEKLFF. Full variable domain (remainder filled in from reference TRBV7-2 and TRBJ1-4): GAGVSQSPSNKVTEKGKDVELRCDPISGHTALYWYRQSLGQGLEFLIYFQGNSAPDKSGLPSDRFSAERTGGSVSTLTIQRTQQEDSAVYLCASSLDTFNEKLFFGSGTQLSVL.

V gene TRBV6-5 combines with J gene TRBJ1-1; D might be TRBD1 (5 bases). The V end was cut by 6 bases, the J end by 4 bases, with 15 bases between. Germline V CDR1 and CDR2: MNHEY, SVGAGI. The CDR3 loop spans 14 amino acids. The CDR3: CASRKTQGATEAFF. CDR3 coding DNA: TGTGCCAGCAGGAAGACACAAGGGGCCACTGAAGCTTTCTTT.

The V call is TRBV28, the J call TRBJ1-4; D remains ambiguous. V was pared by 5 bases and J by 8 bases, with 21 bases between. Germline V gene data show CDR1 as MDHEN and CDR2 as SYDVKM. This CDR3 comprises 16 residues. The CDR3 DNA sequence: TGTGCCAGCAGTCCCACGAGTAGGAGAACGAGGGAAAAACTGTTTTTT. This codes for CASSPTSRRTREKLFF. Variable domain in full (rest from reference TRBV28 and TRBJ1-4): DVKVTQSSRYLVKRTGEKVFLECVQDMDHENMFWYRQDPGLGLRLIYFSYDVKMKEKGDIPEGYSVSREKKERFSLILESASTNQTSMYLCASSPTSRRTREKLFFGSGTQLSVL.

This chain connects TRBV25-1 to TRBJ2-5; 8 positions match TRBD1. Germline CDR1 MGHDK, CDR2 SYGVNS. The CDR3 has 15 residues. V shed 4 bases, J shed 4 bases, and the junction held 8 bases outside the gene matches. CDR3 sequence (DNA): TGTGCCAGCAGTGCTCTCCAGGGGGCAGGAGAGACCCAGTACTTC. Translating it yields CASSALQGAGETQYF.

The chain uses TRBV29-1 and TRBJ2-1; 9 positions agree with TRBD2. The J segment lost 7 bases and the V segment lost 2 bases, leaving 9 bases of the junction unmatched. CDR3 length equals 15 residues. The germline CDR1 and CDR2 sequences are SQVTM and ANQGSEA. The CDR3, as DNA: TGCAGCGTTGAAAGGGGGACTAGCAAGGCGAATGAGCAGTTCTTC. Protein: CSVERGTSKANEQFF.

The V gene is TRBV7-3, the J gene TRBJ1-1; D call uncertain. The germline CDR1 and CDR2 sequences are SGHTA and FQGTGA. This CDR3 comprises 14 residues. The germline V and J ends were trimmed by 3 bases and 4 bases, with 12 bases remaining between them. This chain's CDR3 is CASSFTPGITEAFF. CDR3 in DNA: TGTGCCAGCAGCTTCACGCCCGGGATCACTGAAGCTTTCTTT.

This chain joins TRBV18 and TRBJ2-1, with 7 bases aligning to TRBD1. The CDR3 runs to 17 residues. After removal of 5 bases from V and 4 bases from J, the junction contained 14 bases not matched to a gene. CDR1 is KGHSH and CDR2 is LQKENI in the germline V gene. This CDR3 reads CASSSNLRQGRYNEQFF. In DNA form, the CDR3 reads TGTGCCAGCTCATCGAACCTACGACAGGGAAGGTACAATGAGCAGTTCTTC.

V is TRBV7-9 and J is TRBJ1-1; D not resolved. CDR3 length: 13 residues. Trimming took off 2 bases at V and 3 bases at J, with 7 bases between the two ends. Germline V gene data show CDR1 as SEHNR and CDR2 as FQNEAQ (reference sequence). The CDR3 nucleotides are TGTGCCAGCAGCTTATCTTGGGACACTGAAGCTTTCTTT. The encoded protein is CASSLSWDTEAFF. Full variable domain (rest looked up from reference TRBV7-9 and TRBJ1-1): DTGVSQNPRHKITKRGQNVTFRCDPISEHNRLYWYRQTLGQGPEFLTYFQNEAQLEKSRLLSDRFSAERPKGSFSTLEIQRTEQGDSAMYLCASSLSWDTEAFFGQGTRLTVV.

This clone was seen a handful of times. The chain carries TRBV6-5 and TRBJ2-1; 8 nucleotides align to TRBD2. CDR3 length: 15 amino acids. The germline V gene has CDR1 MNHEY and CDR2 SVGAGI. V was pared by 6 bases and J by 2 bases, with 6 bases of the junction left unmatched. The CDR3, as DNA: TGTGCCAGCAGAAGGATAGCGGGGCCCTACAATGAGCAGTTCTTC. It is translated as CASRRIAGPYNEQFF.